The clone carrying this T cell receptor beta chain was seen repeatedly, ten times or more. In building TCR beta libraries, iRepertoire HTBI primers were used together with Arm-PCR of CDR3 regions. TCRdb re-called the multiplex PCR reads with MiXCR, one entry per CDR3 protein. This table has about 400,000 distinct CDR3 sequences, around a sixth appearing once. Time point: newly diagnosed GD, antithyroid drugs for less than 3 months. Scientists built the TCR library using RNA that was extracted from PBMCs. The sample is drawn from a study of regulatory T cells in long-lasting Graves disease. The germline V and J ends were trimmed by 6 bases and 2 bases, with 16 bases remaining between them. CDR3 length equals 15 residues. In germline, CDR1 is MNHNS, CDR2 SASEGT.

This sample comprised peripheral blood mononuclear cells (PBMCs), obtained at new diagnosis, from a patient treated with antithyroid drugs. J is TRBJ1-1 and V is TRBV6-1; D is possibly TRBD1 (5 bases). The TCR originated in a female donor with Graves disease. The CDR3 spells CASRRGGGRNTEAFF. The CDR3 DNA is TGTGCCAGCAGGAGGGGCGGCGGAAGAAACACTGAAGCTTTCTTT.